Sequencing of this TCR beta chain was carried out in a study of Graves' ophthalmopathy and Graves' hyperthyroidism. RNA transcripts were the source from which TCR beta CDR3 regions were amplified. HTBI primers were employed in first-round RT-PCR, then a second-round multiplex PCR followed. From the multiplex PCR reads, TCRdb called clonotypes with MiXCR, one entry per CDR3 protein. The sample has 650,000 to 800,000 distinct CDR3 sequences, 35% to 50% seen once; the top ten hold 3% to 3.5%. With 1 base removed from V and 1 base from J, the gap between germline ends came to 10 bases. Germline-derived CDR1 and CDR2 are SGHTA and FQGNSA. CDR3 length equals 15 residues. This clonotype was observed many times.

The sequenced sample consisted of peripheral blood. The source is an adult man with Graves' ophthalmopathy. J is TRBJ1-2 and V is TRBV7-2, with D unresolved. In DNA form, the CDR3 reads TGTGCCAGCAGCTTAGTCGCCAGCAATAACTATGGCTACACCTTC. It translates to CASSLVASNNYGYTF.